The T cell receptor beta chain under discussion was sequenced for a study of T-cell memory formation after mild COVID-19 (dated by TCRdb to the early 2020s). Context from the whole study: TCR sequence clusters from the two donors were found to be largely donor specific. T-cell clones expanding and contracting after mild COVID-19 in a couple of donors were tracked by longitudinal TCRalpha and TCRbeta repertoire sequencing. The cohort comprised two young, previously healthy adult volunteers, one female and one male.

PBMCs were isolated by Ficoll-Paque density gradient centrifugation. The CDR1 and CDR2 encoded by the germline V gene are MGHDK and SYGVNS. The V end loses 6 bases and the J end loses 2 bases, and a stretch of 15 bases separates them. Reading from cysteine to phenylalanine, the CDR3 counts 15 amino acids. Solely the CDR3 DNA is kept, with 45 bases framed from the first base. There are a few counts of this clonotype. Its antigen is still unknown. Within one base of it there is no much larger clone, and no base qualities were kept. For sequencing, an Illumina NovaSeq 6000 was employed. TCRalpha and TCRbeta cDNA libraries were constructed by 5'RACE with constant-segment primers, with sample barcodes and unique molecular identifiers being introduced. Trizol reagent was used to extract RNA from every sample. Library amplification was performed in two PCR steps, and a second sample barcode and Illumina TruSeq adapters were introduced in the second step. Sequencing of the libraries was done on an Illumina NovaSeq, producing 2 x 150 bp paired-end reads. Regarding the original processing steps: The reads were demultiplexed and collapsed into UMI-guided consensus sequences using migec v1.2.7. Using mixcr v2.1.11, the UMI consensuses were aligned to TRA and TRB V and J templates and assembled into clonotypes. Clonotypes were classified as expanded or contracted when called significant by both edgeR and NoisET, with noise models trained on biological replicates. edgeR calls used a false discovery rate-adjusted p below 0.01 and a log2 fold-change threshold of 1. As an exploratory analysis of dynamics, PCA with hierarchical clustering was applied to max-normalized trajectories of the 1000 most abundant clonotypes. Each responding clone was given a CD4 or CD8 phenotype based on the CD4+ and CD8+ repertoires, which had been sequenced separately. TCRdb's own reprocessing of the public reads used fastp at Q25 and MiXCR and kept productive beta chains. Rows with one shared CDR3 protein collapse into an entry with the most common genes and DNA. The V and J calls were not made by the authors but by TCRdb's processing. The sample data list under 400,000 distinct CDR3 sequences, and around 30% of these were observed just once. Approximately 13% of the sample rests with the top ten.

Study-wide conclusions, independent of this receptor: From day 15 to 85, contracting clones showed balanced CD4/CD8 phenotypes, whereas a second wave of clones that expanded from day 15 to 37 leaned towards CD4+. Only two mild cases were covered by the study, and larger cohorts that include severe cases with pre-infection samples were considered necessary. The second-wave clones that peaked on day 37 were not confirmed to be SARS-CoV-2 specific. Contracting CD4+ clones were found mainly in CM and EM memory subsets, while CD8+ clones were enriched in EMRA. Some responding clones were found in pre-infection memory, which suggests that pre-existing cross-reactive memory T cells took part in the SARS-CoV-2 response.

This TCR derives from an adult woman who had mild COVID-19 (a few samples of this study predate the infection). The sample titles of this study are shuffled in the database, so cell type and time point are left out; the donor was told from shared clones. The V and J genes are TRBV25-1 and TRBJ2-3; TRBD2 could be the D gene, as 5 bases match. Sample: PBMCs or a T cell subset sorted from them (not recorded which). The encoded CDR3 is CASRSTGSSTDTQYF. The base sequence is TGTGCCAGCAGGAGTACGGGGAGTTCCACAGATACGCAGTATTTT.